The source of this T cell receptor beta chain is a study of blood T cell repertoires in COVID-19. On the study more broadly: There were acute and convalescent COVID-19 samples, and they came from the United States, Italy and Spain.

Methods used by the authors: Reference gene primer amplification in the assay estimated nucleated cell counts. Measured with immunoSEQ multiplex PCR; TCRdb has only the in-frame clones, and not every one. V and J calls and clone size are given by that table; D and trimming were obtained from the DNA. The table records about 130,000 clones, approximately 86% of them present only once. Those enrolled in Seattle joined during active infection and were followed longitudinally afterward. V lost 0 bases to trimming and J lost 0 bases, with 4 bases between them. Germline assignment: CDR1 SGHRS and CDR2 YFSETQ. The CDR3 has 14 residues.

Material for sequencing was peripheral blood. The chain couples TRBV5-1 to TRBJ1-3; D gene ambiguous. The receptor was isolated from a woman aged 70-85 years with COVID-19, enrolled during active disease. As DNA, the CDR3 is TGCGCCAGCAGCTTGGTCAGCTCTGGAAACACCATATATTTT. As protein: CASSLVSSGNTIYF. Full variable domain (rest looked up from reference TRBV5-1 and TRBJ1-3): KAGVTQTPRYLIKTRGQQVTLSCSPISGHRSVSWYQQTPGQGLQFLFEYFSETQRNKGNFPGRFSGRQFSNSRSEMNVSTLELGDSALYLCASSLVSSGNTIYFGEGSWLTVV.